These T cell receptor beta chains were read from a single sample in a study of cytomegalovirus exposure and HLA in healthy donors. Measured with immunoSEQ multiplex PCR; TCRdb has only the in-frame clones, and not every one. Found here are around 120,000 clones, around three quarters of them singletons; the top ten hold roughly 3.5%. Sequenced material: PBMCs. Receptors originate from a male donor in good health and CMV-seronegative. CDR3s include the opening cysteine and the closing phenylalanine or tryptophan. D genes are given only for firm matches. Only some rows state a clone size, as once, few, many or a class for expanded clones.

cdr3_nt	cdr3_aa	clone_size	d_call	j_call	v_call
TGCGCCAGCAGCCAAGAACCGAGCGGGAGTGGCAATGAGCAGTTCTTC	CASSQEPSGSGNEQFF	-	TRBD2	TRBJ2-1	TRBV4-1
TGTGCCTGGAGGGACAGCTACGAGCAGTACTTC	CAWRDSYEQYF	few	-	TRBJ2-7	TRBV30
TGTGCCAGCAGCTTAGAGGAGGGTAGGGATATCGAGCAGTACTTC	CASSLEEGRDIEQYF	-	-	TRBJ2-7	TRBV7-2
TGTGCCAGCAGCTTAGCGGTCTCCTACAATGAGCAGTTCTTC	CASSLAVSYNEQFF	-	-	TRBJ2-1	TRBV11-2
TGTGCCAGCAGCCCGGGACAGGAGAATCAGCCCCAGCATTTT	CASSPGQENQPQHF	-	TRBD1	TRBJ1-5	TRBV2
TGCAGCGTCGGGACTGATGAAAAACTGTTTTTT	CSVGTDEKLFF	-	-	TRBJ1-4	TRBV29-1
TGCGCCAGCAGCTTGGGGGTGTCAGAGGGAACAGATACGCAGTATTTT	CASSLGVSEGTDTQYF	-	-	TRBJ2-3	TRBV5-1
TGTGCCTGGAGTTTCTTCAGCGGGAGGCCCACAGATACGCAGTATTTT	CAWSFFSGRPTDTQYF	few	TRBD2	TRBJ2-3	TRBV30
TGTGCCAGCAGTTACTCCCTAACAGGGGGCGACACTGAAGCTTTCTTT	CASSYSLTGGDTEAFF	-	TRBD1	TRBJ1-1	TRBV6-6
TGTGCCAGCAGCTTACATCACACCGGGGAGCTGTTTTTT	CASSLHHTGELFF	-	-	TRBJ2-2	TRBV13
TGCGCCAGCAGTGAGTTGACTAGTTTCATCGGAAATGAGCAGTTCTTC	CASSELTSFIGNEQFF	-	-	TRBJ2-1	TRBV10-2
TGCGCCAGCAGCTTGCGACAGGGAAGCACAGATACGCAGTATTTT	CASSLRQGSTDTQYF	once	TRBD1	TRBJ2-3	TRBV5-1
TGTGCCAGTAACGAAATCCAGGACAGGGTCTCAGGCTACACCTTC	CASNEIQDRVSGYTF	-	TRBD1	TRBJ1-2	TRBV19
TGTGCCAGCAGGACAGGGACGATAGGGACCCAGTACTTC	CASRTGTIGTQYF	-	TRBD1	TRBJ2-5	TRBV6-1
TGTGCCAGCAGCGGGGACAGTTCACGTAATGAAAAACTGTTTTTT	CASSGDSSRNEKLFF	few	TRBD1	TRBJ1-4	TRBV11-2
TGTGCCAGCAGCTTACTGACAGGGGATGTCCCCCTCCACTTT	CASSLLTGDVPLHF	few	TRBD1	TRBJ1-6	TRBV7-9
TGCGCCAGCAGCTTGGACCCGGGCAATGAGCAGTTCTTC	CASSLDPGNEQFF	-	-	TRBJ2-1	TRBV5-1
TGTGCCAGCACAAGACGACAGGCCCCCGAGCGGATTAACGGCCTGACTTTC	CASTRRQAPERINGLTF	-	-	TRBJ2-6	TRBV7-9
TGCGCCAGCAGCCCCGGGACAGGGGACCCCTACGAGCAGTACTTC	CASSPGTGDPYEQYF	-	TRBD1	TRBJ2-7	TRBV5-1
TGTGCCAGCAGCTTGGAAAGGGGGCTGGGGGCCAACGGCCTGACTTTC	CASSLERGLGANGLTF	few	TRBD1	TRBJ2-6	TRBV5-4
TGTGCCAGCAGTGAAGACTACAAAGAGACCCAGTACTTC	CASSEDYKETQYF	-	-	TRBJ2-5	TRBV28
TGCGCCAGCAGCGCCACCCCCGGGACAGATCCCTACGAGCAGTACTTC	CASSATPGTDPYEQYF	-	TRBD1	TRBJ2-7	TRBV5-1
TGTGCCTGGAGTGTACCAGTTAACTATGGCTACACCTTC	CAWSVPVNYGYTF	-	-	TRBJ1-2	TRBV30
TGTGCCAGCAGCCAAGTTAGGCAGGGGGCCCTCTACGGGCAGTACTTC	CASSQVRQGALYGQYF	-	TRBD1	TRBJ2-7	TRBV14
TGTGCCAGCAGCGGACCGGGACTAGCGGGATCGCGTGAGCAGTTCTTC	CASSGPGLAGSREQFF	-	TRBD2	TRBJ2-1	TRBV9
TGTGCCTGGAGTACAGGGGGTGGTGACTATGGCTACACCTTC	CAWSTGGGDYGYTF	-	TRBD1	TRBJ1-2	TRBV30
TGTGCCAGCAGTTTTCGACAGGGGATTAACTATGGCTACACCTTC	CASSFRQGINYGYTF	-	TRBD1	TRBJ1-2	TRBV28
TGTGCCAGCAGTGAATTGTCGGGATTACGCACAGATACGCAGTATTTT	CASSELSGLRTDTQYF	-	-	TRBJ2-3	TRBV6-1
TGTGCCAGCAGTGCACTACAGGGCTACGAGCAGTACTTC	CASSALQGYEQYF	-	-	TRBJ2-7	TRBV6-1
TGTGCCAGTAGTATTTCCGGGACAGGGGTTTACGAGCAGTACTTC	CASSISGTGVYEQYF	-	TRBD1	TRBJ2-7	TRBV19
TGCGCCAGCAGTGTCGTGGTATCCAGGGATACGCAGTATTTT	CASSVVVSRDTQYF	-	-	TRBJ2-3	TRBV10-2
TGTGCCAGCAGCGTAGCAAGGACAGGGGACAACTATGGCTACACCTTC	CASSVARTGDNYGYTF	-	TRBD1	TRBJ1-2	TRBV9
TGTGCCAGCTCTCCTGGACTAGCGGGAGTACGCGAGCAGTACTTC	CASSPGLAGVREQYF	-	TRBD2	TRBJ2-7	TRBV13
TGTGCCTGGAGTGTACCCAGGGAGGGGGACACTGAAGCTTTCTTT	CAWSVPREGDTEAFF	-	-	TRBJ1-1	TRBV30
TGTGCCAGCAGCTTGACTACCGTCTACGAGCAGTACTTC	CASSLTTVYEQYF	-	-	TRBJ2-7	TRBV11-2
TGTGCCAGCAGCTTAGTCGGGTCTGATGGCTACACCTTC	CASSLVGSDGYTF	few	-	TRBJ1-2	TRBV11-3
TGTGCCAGCAGTCTCCCGACAGGGACGGGTGAAAAACTGTTTTTT	CASSLPTGTGEKLFF	-	TRBD1	TRBJ1-4	TRBV28
TGTGCCAGCAGCGTTACAGGGACCGGGGCCAACGTCCTGACTTTC	CASSVTGTGANVLTF	-	-	TRBJ2-6	TRBV5-5
TGTGCCAGCAGTTTTTCGGGGGGCGGCCACAATCAGCCCCAGCATTTT	CASSFSGGGHNQPQHF	-	-	TRBJ1-5	TRBV28
TGTGCCAGCAGTGGCCCGGGACTAGCGACGCGCACAGATACGCAGTATTTT	CASSGPGLATRTDTQYF	-	TRBD2	TRBJ2-3	TRBV2
TGCGCCAGCAGCTTGGCTAGCGGGATTTACGAGCAGTACTTC	CASSLASGIYEQYF	-	TRBD2	TRBJ2-7	TRBV5-1
TGTGCCAGCAGTTTTGGCAGGGTGGAATCACCCCTCCACTTT	CASSFGRVESPLHF	-	-	TRBJ1-6	TRBV27
TGCGCCAGCAGCTTCTTTAGCGGGAGTTACAATGAGCAGTTCTTC	CASSFFSGSYNEQFF	-	TRBD2	TRBJ2-1	TRBV5-1
TGTGCCAGCAGCTCGGGTTACGGGGGTACTCAGTACTTC	CASSSGYGGTQYF	-	-	TRBJ2-7	TRBV7-6
TGCGCCAGCAGCGGGCAGACGAACACCGGGGAGCTGTTTTTT	CASSGQTNTGELFF	-	-	TRBJ2-2	TRBV5-1
TGCAGCGTGCGTAAGGGAGGGATTGACACTGAAGCTTTCTTT	CSVRKGGIDTEAFF	-	-	TRBJ1-1	TRBV29-1
TGTGCCAGCGGGACAGCTCCGACACCCCTCCACTTT	CASGTAPTPLHF	-	TRBD1	TRBJ1-6	TRBV6-1
TGTGCCAGCAGCGACAGATTGGACAGGGGCAGATACGAGCAGTACTTC	CASSDRLDRGRYEQYF	-	TRBD1	TRBJ2-7	TRBV5-6